Listed below are T cell receptor beta chains from one sample, sequenced in a study of cytomegalovirus exposure and HLA in healthy donors. The protocol was immunoSEQ multiplex PCR, while the TCRdb copy is restricted to in-frame clones and leaves out a portion. The sample has some 130,000 clones, more than 80% seen once. The source material was PBMCs. These receptors were collected from a woman aged 25 to 45 in good health and CMV-seropositive. Both conserved end residues are part of each CDR3. The D gene is left open where the match is weak. Not every row has a clone size; where given, it reads once, few, many or a size class.

abundance: NA
v_gene: TRBV7-3
j_gene: TRBJ2-1
d_gene: NA
CDR3aa: CASSLMDSYNEQFF
CDR3nt: TGTGCCAGCAGCTTAATGGACAGCTACAATGAGCAGTTCTTC

abundance: NA
v_gene: TRBV28
j_gene: TRBJ2-3
d_gene: TRBD2
CDR3aa: CASSFPPTSVSTDTQYF
CDR3nt: TGTGCCAGCAGTTTTCCGCCTACTAGCGTGAGCACAGATACGCAGTATTTT

abundance: NA
v_gene: TRBV30
j_gene: TRBJ2-7
d_gene: NA
CDR3aa: CAWSVWSSEQYF
CDR3nt: TGTGCCTGGAGTGTATGGAGCAGCGAGCAGTACTTC

abundance: NA
v_gene: TRBV6-5
j_gene: TRBJ1-1
d_gene: NA
CDR3aa: CASSYSRWATEAFF
CDR3nt: TGTGCCAGCAGTTACTCTAGATGGGCCACTGAAGCTTTCTTT

abundance: NA
v_gene: TRBV5-1
j_gene: TRBJ1-2
d_gene: TRBD1
CDR3aa: CASSLEGQGAGGYTF
CDR3nt: TGCGCCAGCAGCTTGGAGGGACAGGGGGCGGGTGGCTACACCTTC

abundance: NA
v_gene: TRBV28
j_gene: TRBJ2-2
d_gene: NA
CDR3aa: CASSSQQGQPNTGELFF
CDR3nt: TGTGCCAGCAGCTCTCAGCAGGGCCAACCTAACACCGGGGAGCTGTTTTTT

abundance: NA
v_gene: TRBV9
j_gene: TRBJ2-1
d_gene: TRBD1
CDR3aa: CASSNTGGNEQFF
CDR3nt: TGTGCCAGCAGCAACACAGGGGGCAATGAGCAGTTCTTC

abundance: NA
v_gene: TRBV14
j_gene: TRBJ1-1
d_gene: NA
CDR3aa: CASSQTGEGTEAFF
CDR3nt: TGTGCCAGCAGCCAGACGGGGGAGGGAACTGAAGCTTTCTTT

abundance: NA
v_gene: TRBV10-3
j_gene: TRBJ1-4
d_gene: NA
CDR3aa: CAISAVNEKLFF
CDR3nt: TGTGCCATCAGTGCCGTTAATGAAAAACTGTTTTTT

abundance: NA
v_gene: TRBV19
j_gene: TRBJ2-3
d_gene: TRBD1
CDR3aa: CASRQGVADTQYF
CDR3nt: TGTGCCAGTAGACAGGGGGTGGCAGATACGCAGTATTTT

abundance: NA
v_gene: TRBV7-9
j_gene: TRBJ1-1
d_gene: TRBD1
CDR3aa: CASSPHRDRNLNTEAFF
CDR3nt: TGTGCCAGCAGCCCACACCGGGACAGGAACTTGAACACTGAAGCTTTCTTT

abundance: NA
v_gene: TRBV10-3
j_gene: TRBJ1-5
d_gene: NA
CDR3aa: CATVEGSNSNQPQHF
CDR3nt: TGTGCCACCGTCGAGGGCAGCAATAGCAATCAGCCCCAGCATTTT

abundance: NA
v_gene: TRBV30
j_gene: TRBJ1-5
d_gene: TRBD1
CDR3aa: CAWRRRTGLSYSNQPQHF
CDR3nt: TGTGCCTGGAGACGCAGGACAGGCCTTTCCTATAGCAATCAGCCCCAGCATTTT

abundance: NA
v_gene: TRBV18
j_gene: TRBJ2-1
d_gene: NA
CDR3aa: CASSEGLSGLGNEQFF
CDR3nt: TGTGCCAGCTCGGAGGGGCTTAGCGGTTTAGGGAATGAGCAGTTCTTC

abundance: NA
v_gene: TRBV9
j_gene: TRBJ2-5
d_gene: TRBD2
CDR3aa: CASSVTSGGPWETQYF
CDR3nt: TGTGCCAGCAGCGTGACTAGCGGGGGGCCGTGGGAGACCCAGTACTTC

abundance: NA
v_gene: TRBV18
j_gene: TRBJ1-3
d_gene: NA
CDR3aa: CASSQDRTGNTIYF
CDR3nt: TGTGCCAGCTCACAGGACAGAACTGGAAACACCATATATTTT

abundance: NA
v_gene: TRBV18
j_gene: TRBJ1-2
d_gene: TRBD1
CDR3aa: CASSPGQGEVYTF
CDR3nt: TGTGCCAGCTCACCGGGTCAGGGGGAAGTCTACACCTTC

abundance: NA
v_gene: TRBV10-3
j_gene: TRBJ2-7
d_gene: TRBD1
CDR3aa: CAISGGTGSSYEQYF
CDR3nt: TGTGCCATCAGTGGGGGGACAGGGAGCTCCTACGAGCAGTACTTC

abundance: NA
v_gene: TRBV10-1
j_gene: TRBJ1-1
d_gene: NA
CDR3aa: CASTKTSDPNTEAFF
CDR3nt: TGCGCCAGCACGAAGACTTCCGACCCGAACACTGAAGCTTTCTTT

abundance: NA
v_gene: TRBV6-1
j_gene: TRBJ1-1
d_gene: TRBD1
CDR3aa: CASSRDSYTEAFF
CDR3nt: TGTGCCAGCTCCCGGGACAGCTACACTGAAGCTTTCTTT

abundance: once
v_gene: TRBV11-3
j_gene: TRBJ2-7
d_gene: NA
CDR3aa: CASSLESSGAYEQYF
CDR3nt: TGTGCCAGCAGCTTAGAGAGTAGCGGAGCATACGAGCAGTACTTC